A single sample is the source of the 18 T cell receptor beta chains below, sequenced in a study of blood T cells in healthy people across ages. Alongside a J-beta primer mix, a sample-barcoded 5' primer served in a second PCR lasting about 6 to 11 cycles. TCRdb redid the calling of the 5' RACE reads with MiXCR, one entry per CDR3 protein. Of about a million distinct CDR3 sequences in the sample, roughly 47% were seen once. The sample was blood. These receptors were taken from a woman aged 55-69 years in good health.

The chain employs TRBV29-1 and TRBJ2-2; possible D gene TRBD1, 5 bases. The ends were cut back, 7 bases at V and 1 base at J, with 10 bases in the middle. CDR1 is SQVTM, CDR2 ANQGSEA, per germline. There are 13 residues in the CDR3. The CDR3 nucleotides are TGCAGCGGGCAGGGTGAGAACACCGGGGAGCTGTTTTTT. This gives the protein CSGQGENTGELFF.

This clonotype was observed a handful of times. The J gene is TRBJ2-1, the V gene TRBV4-3; 8 nucleotides align to TRBD1. After removal of 1 base from V and 5 bases from J, the junction contained 1 base not matched to a gene. The CDR3 consists of 14 residues. From germline, CDR1 is LGHNA and CDR2 YSLEER. In nucleotides, the CDR3 is TGCGCCAGCAGCCAAGGGACAGGGAACAATGAGCAGTTCTTC. Translated: CASSQGTGNNEQFF.

The rearrangement links TRBV3-1 to TRBJ2-7; 8 bases match TRBD1. V trimming: 0 bases; J trimming: 4 bases; junction bases outside the gene matches: 5. Germline V gene sequence: CDR1 LGHDT, CDR2 YNNKEL (reference sequence). This CDR3 has 15 residues. The CDR3 here is CASSQEQGALYEQYF. The CDR3, as DNA: TGTGCCAGCAGCCAAGAGCAGGGGGCTTTATACGAGCAGTACTTC.

The J gene is TRBJ2-4, the V gene TRBV28; D is uncertain. TRBJ2-7 explains the end of the DNA better; the J call may be wrong. This CDR3 spans 13 amino acids. Germline loops: CDR1 MDHEN, CDR2 SYDVKM. The CDR3 nucleotides read TGTGCCAGCAGTTTCTTCCCCCCCTACGAGCAGTACTTC. Encoded protein: CASSFFPPYEQYF.

The chain recombines TRBV4-1 with TRBJ1-6; D is uncertain. Per germline, CDR1 MGHRA and CDR2 YSYEKL. This CDR3 region has 13 residues. The V gene lost 0 bases and the J gene lost 7 bases, with 4 bases spanning the gap. The chain's CDR3 is CASSQEVNSPLHF. CDR3 DNA sequence: TGCGCCAGCAGCCAAGAAGTAAATTCACCCCTCCACTTT.

This sequence joins TRBV4-1 and TRBJ1-2, with D unclear. V was trimmed by 0 bases and J by 4 bases, leaving 9 bases between them. CDR1 and CDR2 from the germline V gene are MGHRA and YSYEKL. The CDR3 sequence is 14 residues long. The CDR3 loop is CASSQDEPIYGYTF. Written as DNA, the CDR3 is TGCGCCAGCAGCCAAGATGAACCAATCTATGGCTACACCTTC.

Ten or more counts support this clonotype. V is TRBV4-3 and J is TRBJ1-5, with D unclear. Deletions cut 0 bases from V and 9 bases from J, with 9 bases between. Germline CDR1 LGHNA, CDR2 YSLEER. The CDR3 covers 13 residues. The CDR3: CASSQDQATPQHF. DNA of the CDR3: TGCGCCAGCAGCCAAGATCAGGCAACGCCCCAGCATTTT.

The gene calls are TRBV7-9 and TRBJ2-5; the D is unclear. The CDR3 covers 15 residues. Germline CDR1 reads SEHNR; CDR2 reads FQNEAQ (reference sequence). The V gene lost 5 bases and the J gene lost 0 bases, with 13 bases spanning the gap. CDR3 residues: CASSPGGIDQETQYF. CDR3 nucleotide sequence: TGTGCCAGCAGCCCAGGCGGTATAGACCAAGAGACCCAGTACTTC. Together with reference TRBV7-9 and TRBJ2-5, the CDR3 gives the full variable domain: DTGVSQNPRHKITKRGQNVTFRCDPISEHNRLYWYRQTLGQGPEFLTYFQNEAQLEKSRLLSDRFSAERPKGSFSTLEIQRTEQGDSAMYLCASSPGGIDQETQYFGPGTRLLVL.

This clonotype was seen only a few times. The genes are TRBV28 and TRBJ2-7; TRBD1 is a possible D gene (6 bases). The end of the DNA aligns better with TRBJ2-5, so the J call may be wrong. Germline V gene lookup returns CDR1 MDHEN and CDR2 SYDVKM. The CDR3 contains 14 residues. The chain's CDR3 is CASSPQGTIETQYF. CDR3 DNA sequence: TGTGCCAGCAGCCCACAGGGAACAATAGAGACCCAGTACTTC.

A few counts support this clonotype. The V call is TRBV14, the J call TRBJ2-1, with 7 bases fitting TRBD1. Unmatched junction bases numbered 9, after V lost 6 bases and J lost 7 bases. The CDR3 has 14 amino acids. The germline gives CDR1 SGHDN, CDR2 FVKESK. The CDR3 DNA is TGTGCCAGCAGTCAGACAGGGTTGCTGAATGAGCAGTTCTTC. Residues: CASSQTGLLNEQFF.

The chain combines TRBV9 with TRBJ2-1, with TRBD2 matching over 10 bases. J lost 10 bases, V lost 5 bases, and 12 bases had no gene match. There are 15 residues in the CDR3. Germline V CDR1 and CDR2: SGDLS, YYNGEE. The CDR3 coding sequence is TGTGCCAGCAGAAGAGCGGGAGGGAAGGCAGGCGAGCAGTTCTTC. Translation gives CASRRAGGKAGEQFF.

V usage is TRBV4-3 and J usage is TRBJ2-3; no firm D call. The V gene's germline CDR1 is LGHNA and CDR2 YSLEER. Between the trimmed V and J ends, which lost 2 bases and 10 bases, there was a span of 10 bases. The CDR3 totals 12 residues. CDR3 region: CASSQRTAAQYF. The CDR3 DNA follows: TGCGCCAGCAGCCAACGGACCGCTGCGCAGTATTTT.

The CDR3 DNA is TGCGCCAGCAGCCAACAACTAGCGGGCAATGAGCAGTACTTC. It encodes CASSQQLAGNEQYF. This chain joins TRBV4-3 and TRBJ2-5; TRBD2 agrees at 9 bases. Germline assignment: CDR1 LGHNA and CDR2 YSLEER. V lost 2 bases, J lost 11 bases, and 9 bases stayed unmatched. This CDR3 is built from 14 residues.

The chain joins TRBV27 to TRBJ2-5; D might be TRBD2 (6 bases). CDR1 is MNHEY and CDR2 is SMNVEV in the germline V gene (reference sequence). V dropped 5 bases and J dropped 4 bases, with 35 bases sitting between them. This CDR3 is 21 amino acids long. The CDR3 is CASSRPHKETSNFTLGETQYF. CDR3 nucleotide sequence: TGTGCCAGCAGTCGCCCGCACAAGGAAACTAGCAACTTTACCTTGGGAGAGACCCAGTACTTC.

This clonotype was seen just once. The rearrangement uses TRBV27 and TRBJ2-5, with 11 bases lining up with TRBD2. V lost 3 bases and J lost 11; bases outside the gene matches: 11. Germline CDR1 and CDR2: MNHEY and SMNVEV (reference sequence). This CDR3 contains 15 residues. The CDR3 loop is CASSFLAGGTNEQYF. For the CDR3, the DNA is TGTGCCAGCAGTTTTCTAGCGGGAGGAACAAATGAGCAGTACTTC.

V is TRBV19 and J is TRBJ2-1; D possibly corresponds to TRBD1 (6 bases). The germline CDR1 and CDR2 sequences are LNHDA and SQIVND (reference sequence). The CDR3 loop spans 14 amino acids. Between the trimmed V and J ends, which lost 5 bases and 15 bases, there was a span of 23 bases. In DNA, the CDR3 is TGTGCCAGTAGTGTAGTTCAGGGACAAGGTCAGTCGTTCTTC. Translated, it gives CASSVVQGQGQSFF.

This clonotype was recorded only once. The chain is built from TRBV4-3 and TRBJ1-6; D not resolved. This CDR3 is 14 amino acids long. Trimming shortened V by 4 bases and J by 14 bases, and 18 bases separated the two germline ends. The germline V gene has CDR1 LGHNA and CDR2 YSLEER. The CDR3 sequence: CASSPARLNWALHF. CDR3 bases: TGCGCCAGCAGCCCCGCCCGCCTAAATTGGGCCCTCCACTTT.

V gene TRBV7-9 combines with J gene TRBJ2-5, with TRBD2 matching over 7 bases. Germline V gives CDR1 SEHNR, CDR2 FQNEAQ (reference sequence). CDR3 size: 16 residues. V gave up 0 bases and J gave up 0 bases; unmatched junction bases: 4. CDR3 bases: TGTGCCAGCAGCTTAGCGTCGCGGGGGTACCAAGAGACCCAGTACTTC. Amino acids: CASSLASRGYQETQYF.